This TCR beta chain originates from a study of early T cells in non-severe SARS-CoV-2 infection. MiXCR, run by TCRdb on the 5' RACE reads, gives a single entry per CDR3 protein. The sample shows roughly 80,000 distinct CDR3 sequences, roughly a sixth of them seen only once. This clonotype has more than one count but fewer than ten. CDR3 length equals 16 residues. The ends lost 4 bases at V and 8 bases at J; junction bases unmatched: 13. CDR1 LGHNA and CDR2 YSLEER come from the germline V gene. This chain connects TRBV4-3 to TRBJ2-1, with 8 nucleotides matching TRBD2. Sequencing was carried out using whole blood. The sequence came from an adult who was a healthcare worker with PCR-confirmed SARS-CoV-2 infection or an uninfected control (not recorded which). The CDR3 coding sequence is TGCGCCAGCAGCCGCGCGACTAGCGTCGCGAGGGATGAGCAGTTCTTC. It yields the protein CASSRATSVARDEQFF.